This T cell receptor (beta chain) was captured in a study of CD8+ T cells in alopecia areata. Study details: It was 6 to 18 months of tofacitinib, and then there were 6 months off drug.

Obtained from alopecia areata patients were lesional scalp punch biopsies along with peripheral blood. Reverse transcription of extracted RNA yielded cDNA, which provided the sequencing template. Some clones are missing from TCRdb's copy, which holds only in-frame ones; the method was immunoSEQ multiplex PCR. The table lists about 97,000 clones, about 40% of them singletons. This clone has just a few counts. Germline trimming cut 5 bases from V and 0 bases from J; bases unmatched to any gene: 5. The CDR3 has 16 residues. CDR1 SGHRS and CDR2 YFSETQ come from the germline V gene. Material: CD4+ T cells sorted from blood. This clonotype was obtained from a human donor with alopecia areata. The chain has TRBV5-1 and TRBJ2-6; 7 bases agree with TRBD1. The CDR3 sequence: CASRRTGVSGANVLTF. The CDR3 DNA follows: TGCGCCAGCAGGAGAACAGGGGTCTCTGGGGCCAACGTCCTGACTTTC.